This passage covers 32 T cell receptor beta chains from one sample sequenced in a study of T cells in Graves' hyperthyroidism and ophthalmopathy. Amplified TCR beta CDR3 regions derived from RNA transcripts. When the TCR CDR3 underwent first-round RT-PCR, the HTBI primer set was used. MiXCR, run by TCRdb on the multiplex PCR reads, gives a single entry per CDR3 protein. The sample contains 100,000 to 130,000 distinct CDR3 sequences, approximately 15% of which appear only once. The material sequenced was blood. Source of these receptors: a woman aged 45-60 years with Graves' hyperthyroidism.

This clonotype was detected ten times or more. The V gene is TRBV7-9, the J gene TRBJ2-7; D tentatively reads TRBD1 or TRBD2 (5 bases each). This CDR3 has 15 amino acids. Trimming shortened V by 5 bases and J by 3 bases, and 17 bases separated the two germline ends. The germline gives CDR1 SEHNR, CDR2 FQNEAQ (reference sequence). The DNA of the CDR3 is TGTGCCAGCAGCCATGGGACCGGAGGTTTCTACGAGCAGTACTTC. Its translation: CASSHGTGGFYEQYF.

This clonotype was found a few times. The chain couples TRBV11-1 to TRBJ2-1; 7 positions agree with TRBD2. There are 12 residues in the CDR3. Per germline, CDR1 SGHAT and CDR2 FQDESV (reference sequence). The J segment lost 7 bases and the V segment lost 6 bases, leaving 3 bases of the junction unmatched. The chain's CDR3 is CASRGGGNEQFF. DNA of the CDR3: TGTGCCAGCAGGGGGGGGGGAAATGAGCAGTTCTTC.

This clonotype was seen a handful of times. The chain joins TRBV7-9 to TRBJ1-1, with D uncertain. The CDR3 covers 14 residues. Deletions cut 1 base from V and 1 base from J, with 7 bases between. CDR1 is SEHNR, CDR2 FQNEAQ, per germline (reference sequence). The CDR3 protein is CASSLGQPNTEAFF. The CDR3 DNA reads TGTGCCAGCAGCTTAGGCCAGCCGAACACTGAAGCTTTCTTT.

This clonotype has ten or more counts. The rearrangement links TRBV5-4 to TRBJ2-1; 11 nucleotides agree with TRBD2. CDR1 is SGHNT, CDR2 YYREEE, per germline (reference sequence). The CDR3 spans 17 residues. V lost 1 base and J lost 1; bases outside the gene matches: 4. CDR3 sequence (DNA): TGTGCCAGCAGCTTGAGCGCTAGCGGGAGGTCCTACAATGAGCAGTTCTTC. Protein product: CASSLSASGRSYNEQFF.

This clonotype turned up a few times. In DNA form, the CDR3 reads TGTGCCAGCAGCCAGACTAGCGGAGTGTACAATGAGCAGTTCTTC. Amino acids: CASSQTSGVYNEQFF. This chain links TRBV4-2 with TRBJ2-1, with 9 bases fitting TRBD2. J gave up 4 bases and V 3 bases, and 4 bases lay outside the gene matches. The CDR3 consists of 15 residues. Germline values: CDR1 LGHNA, CDR2 YNFKEQ.

The sample holds many counts of this clonotype. This chain links TRBV2 with TRBJ1-5, with D perhaps matching TRBD1 (6 bases). The CDR3 has 12 amino acids. The germline V gene has CDR1 SNHLY and CDR2 FYNNEI. Trimming took 10 bases from V and 9 from J, leaving 16 bases between them. The CDR3: CATGGGLGPQHF. The CDR3 nucleotides read TGTGCCACCGGGGGGGGCCTGGGGCCCCAGCATTTT.

This clonotype was found a few times. The chain joins TRBV20-1 to TRBJ2-7, with 11 bases identical to TRBD2. Trimming cost V 6 bases and J 1 base; bases outside gene matches: 14. Germline V CDR1 and CDR2: DFQATT, SNEGSKA (reference sequence). This CDR3 is 17 amino acids long. The CDR3 coding sequence is TGCAGTGCCCCCGGGACCGGGACTAGCGGAAGATCCTACGAGCAGTACGTC. This translates into CSAPGTGTSGRSYEQYV.

This clonotype was counted a few times. The chain recombines TRBV19 with TRBJ1-1, with 11 bases lining up with TRBD1. This CDR3 has 15 amino acids. Germline V gene sequence: CDR1 LNHDA, CDR2 SQIVND (reference sequence). J was trimmed by 4 bases and V by 5 bases; bases with no gene match: 6. CDR3 nucleotides: TGTGCCAGTAGTGCAGAGGGGACAGGGGGCACTGAAGCTTTCTTT. Protein product: CASSAEGTGGTEAFF.

The sample holds many counts of this clonotype. The genes are TRBV5-1 and TRBJ2-3, with 12 bases fitting TRBD2. The V segment lost 3 bases and the J segment 2 bases; nucleotides outside the gene matches: 10. The CDR3 extends over 18 amino acids. CDR1 is SGHRS and CDR2 is YFSETQ in the germline V gene. The chain's CDR3 is CASSSRDWTSGATDTQYF. The CDR3 nucleotides read TGCGCCAGCAGCTCCAGAGACTGGACTAGCGGGGCCACAGATACGCAGTATTTT.

V usage is TRBV28 and J usage is TRBJ2-1, with 11 bases fitting TRBD2. Per the germline V gene, CDR1 is MDHEN and CDR2 is SYDVKM. This CDR3 is built from 18 residues. V lost 4 bases and J lost 6; bases outside the gene matches: 14. CDR3 amino acids: CASSSTRVLAGVFNEQFF. CDR3 DNA sequence: TGTGCCAGCAGTTCAACCCGAGTACTAGCGGGAGTGTTCAATGAGCAGTTCTTC. Drawing the rest from reference TRBV28 and TRBJ2-1, the complete variable domain is DVKVTQSSRYLVKRTGEKVFLECVQDMDHENMFWYRQDPGLGLRLIYFSYDVKMKEKGDIPEGYSVSREKKERFSLILESASTNQTSMYLCASSSTRVLAGVFNEQFFGPGTRLTVL.

This clonotype was found many times. The J gene is TRBJ2-1, the V gene TRBV20-1, with D possibly matching TRBD2 (6 bases). V lost 0 bases to trimming and J lost 5 bases, with 17 bases between them. The CDR3 spans 16 residues. Germline CDR1 reads DFQATT; CDR2 reads SNEGSKA (reference sequence). The CDR3 loop reads CSARDGGTPFNNEQFF. CDR3 DNA sequence: TGCAGTGCTAGAGATGGCGGGACTCCCTTCAACAATGAGCAGTTCTTC.

This chain joins TRBV20-1 and TRBJ1-1; possibly TRBD1 for D (6 bases). The germline V and J ends were trimmed by 3 bases and 0 bases, with 20 bases remaining between them. CDR1 and CDR2 from the germline V gene are DFQATT and SNEGSKA (reference sequence). This CDR3 comprises 17 residues. CDR3 in amino acids: CSAREPGGGGMNTEAFF. Here the CDR3 DNA reads TGCAGTGCTAGGGAACCGGGGGGGGGGGGCATGAACACTGAAGCTTTCTTT.

This clonotype was recorded at least ten times. The CDR3 region is CACPPGKGSYGYTF. The CDR3, as DNA: TGTGCCTGCCCCCCCGGGAAAGGCTCCTATGGCTACACCTTC. The J gene is TRBJ1-2, the V gene TRBV30, with unresolved D. The CDR3 spans 14 residues. Germline V lookup: CDR1 GTSNPN, CDR2 SVGIG (reference sequence). Trimming pared 6 bases from V and 4 bases from J, leaving 18 bases between.

This clonotype was seen many times. The chain carries TRBV19 and TRBJ2-1; possibly TRBD2 for D (6 bases). V was cut by 2 bases and J by 6 bases, with 14 bases left in between. Looked up from germline, CDR1 is LNHDA and CDR2 is SQIVND (reference sequence). CDR3 length equals 15 residues. The CDR3 here is CASSIPRRGTNEQFF. CDR3 DNA: TGTGCCAGTAGTATACCACGTCGGGGGACCAATGAGCAGTTCTTC.

This clonotype was picked up many times. The chain recombines TRBV20-1 with TRBJ2-1; no reliable D call. Germline CDR1 DFQATT, CDR2 SNEGSKA (reference sequence). The CDR3 runs 13 residues. The V and J ends lost 5 bases and 2 bases respectively, with 10 bases between them. DNA of the CDR3: TGCAGTGCTGGCGGTCGGACCTACAATGAGCAGTTCTTC. It is translated as CSAGGRTYNEQFF.

This clonotype came up many times. V and J are TRBV5-6 and TRBJ2-6, with TRBD1 identical over 9 bases. V shed 5 bases and J 2 bases; nucleotides not matched to a gene: 11. The CDR3 extends over 18 amino acids. Germline CDR1 SGHDT, CDR2 YYEEEE. CDR3 protein: CASRPRTGASAGANVLTF. As DNA, the CDR3 is TGTGCCAGCAGGCCCCGGACAGGGGCGTCGGCTGGGGCCAACGTCCTGACTTTC.

The chain has TRBV7-2 and TRBJ2-6, with D uncertain. Germline loops: CDR1 SGHTA, CDR2 FQGNSA. Trimming stripped 6 bases from V and 4 bases from J, with 13 bases between. This CDR3 contains 15 residues. The CDR3 DNA sequence: TGTGCCAGCAGTCAACCGTTAGGCGGGGCCAACGTCCTGACTTTC. This encodes CASSQPLGGANVLTF.

V is TRBV9 and J is TRBJ2-1, with 7 positions matching TRBD2. Germline CDR1 is SGDLS and CDR2 is YYNGEE. The length of the CDR3 is 16 residues. Germline trimming cut 4 bases from V and 4 bases from J; bases unmatched to any gene: 11. The CDR3 reads CASSPQLLGRYNEQFF. The CDR3 DNA sequence: TGTGCCAGCAGCCCCCAGCTACTCGGGAGGTACAATGAGCAGTTCTTC.

V usage is TRBV2 and J usage is TRBJ2-5; TRBD1 aligns across 7 bases. This CDR3 has 15 residues. CDR1 SNHLY and CDR2 FYNNEI come from the germline V gene. Trimming cost V 4 bases and J 0 bases; bases outside gene matches: 5. In DNA, the CDR3 is TGTGCCAGCAGTGGAGGGACAGAATACCAAGAGACCCAGTACTTC. Amino acid sequence: CASSGGTEYQETQYF. Combining the CDR3 with reference TRBV2 and TRBJ2-5 gives the whole variable domain EPEVTQTPSHQVTQMGQEVILRCVPISNHLYFYWYRQILGQKVEFLVSFYNNEISEKSEIFDDQFSVERPDGSNFTLKIRSTKLEDSAMYFCASSGGTEYQETQYFGPGTRLLVL.

At least ten counts were recorded for this clonotype. This sequence joins TRBV28 and TRBJ1-2; the match to TRBD1 covers 7 bases. The CDR3 is made up of 15 amino acids. V shed 3 bases, J shed 2 bases, and the junction held 6 bases outside the gene matches. CDR1 is MDHEN, CDR2 SYDVKM, per germline. The CDR3, as DNA: TGTGCCAGCAGTTTTGCATCACAGGGGAACTATGGCTACACCTTC. It is translated as CASSFASQGNYGYTF.

This clonotype was recorded many times. The V and J genes are TRBV28 and TRBJ2-7; D is perhaps TRBD2 (5 bases). The V end was cut by 3 bases, the J end by 3 bases, with 12 bases between. CDR1 is MDHEN and CDR2 is SYDVKM in the germline V gene. This CDR3 spans 14 amino acids. In nucleotides, the CDR3 is TGTGCCAGCAGTTTGGGAGTCAACCTCTACGAGCAGTACTTC. Its protein is CASSLGVNLYEQYF.

This clonotype was seen ten or more times. The V gene is TRBV11-2, the J gene TRBJ2-1; 13 bases are a match to TRBD2. The trim removed 4 bases at V and 10 bases at J, leaving 7 bases unmatched. The CDR3 spans 15 residues. The V gene's germline CDR1 is SGHAT and CDR2 FQNNGV. The CDR3: CASSSGLAGLNEQFF. Here the CDR3 DNA reads TGTGCCAGCAGCTCGGGACTAGCGGGACTTAACGAGCAGTTCTTC.

Ten or more counts support this clonotype. The V and J genes are TRBV5-1 and TRBJ2-3, with a tentative D call TRBD1 (6 bases). The V gene's germline CDR1 is SGHRS and CDR2 YFSETQ. The CDR3 runs 15 residues. V was trimmed by 6 bases and J by 0 bases, leaving 14 bases between them. The CDR3 spells CASIPGHQSTDTQYF. The CDR3 DNA sequence: TGCGCCAGCATACCGGGACACCAAAGCACAGATACGCAGTATTTT.

This clonotype was counted ten times or more. J is TRBJ2-2 and V is TRBV6-1, with 9 bases matching TRBD2. The V segment lost 7 bases and the J segment 4 bases; nucleotides outside the gene matches: 4. The CDR3 has 14 amino acids. The germline CDR1 and CDR2 sequences are MNHNS and SASEGT. This CDR3 reads CASIAGDFTGELFF. The CDR3 DNA reads TGTGCCAGCATAGCGGGAGACTTCACCGGGGAGCTGTTTTTT.

The chain combines TRBV6-9 with TRBJ1-5; D unclear. There are 15 residues in the CDR3. V lost 3 bases to trimming and J lost 2 bases, with 11 bases between them. Germline V gene sequence: CDR1 MNHGY, CDR2 SVAAGI. CDR3 bases: TGTGCCAGCAGTTACGGAGGAGACGGCAATCAGCCCCAGCATTTT. Amino acid sequence: CASSYGGDGNQPQHF.

There are many counts of this clonotype. V gene TRBV6-2 or TRBV6-3 combines with J gene TRBJ1-6; no definite D call. Germline V gives CDR1 MNHEY, CDR2 SVGEGT. This CDR3 is 14 amino acids long. V shed 2 bases and J shed 10 bases, with 12 bases lying between them. CDR3 protein: CASSYTGRRSPLHF. The CDR3 bases are TGTGCCAGCAGTTACACCGGGCGCCGCTCACCCCTCCACTTT.

The rearrangement joins TRBV20-1 to TRBJ2-7; TRBD2 might be the D (6 bases). V dropped 0 bases and J dropped 3 bases, with 15 bases sitting between them. Germline V gene data show CDR1 as DFQATT and CDR2 as SNEGSKA (reference sequence). This CDR3 contains 15 residues. The CDR3 here is CSARDSTGDLYEQYV. As DNA, the CDR3 is TGCAGTGCTAGAGATAGTACGGGAGATCTCTACGAGCAGTACGTC.

This clonotype was seen at least ten times. This chain links TRBV5-1 with TRBJ2-5; 8 nucleotides agree with TRBD2. This CDR3 is 16 amino acids long. Germline V lookup: CDR1 SGHRS, CDR2 YFSETQ. V lost 4 bases and J lost 1; bases outside the gene matches: 9. The CDR3 spells CASSVGTSSGQETQYF. The CDR3 DNA sequence: TGCGCCAGCAGCGTTGGGACTAGTAGCGGCCAAGAGACCCAGTACTTC.

In its sample, this clonotype was seen many times. CDR3 region: CASSLGRGAGGSYEQYV. The CDR3, as DNA: TGTGCCAGCAGTTTGGGGAGAGGGGCGGGAGGGTCCTACGAGCAGTACGTC. The chain links TRBV28 to TRBJ2-7, with TRBD2 identical over 9 bases. Trimming at V came to 3 bases and at J to 1 base, leaving 10 bases not matched to a gene. The CDR3 runs to 17 residues. Germline assignment: CDR1 MDHEN and CDR2 SYDVKM.

In this sample, this clonotype turned up many times. This sequence joins TRBV3-1 and TRBJ2-7, with D unclear. This CDR3 region has 12 residues. Trimming took off 1 base at V and 6 bases at J, with 7 bases between the two ends. Germline CDR1 is LGHDT and CDR2 is YNNKEL (reference sequence). The DNA of the CDR3 is TGTGCCAGCAGCCAAGGGCGCGGCGAGCAGTACTTC. It translates to CASSQGRGEQYF.

This clonotype was counted a single time. The genes are TRBV10-2 and TRBJ2-1; 11 bases agree with TRBD2. This CDR3 comprises 13 residues. The germline V gene has CDR1 WSHSY and CDR2 SAAADI. V trimming: 5 bases; J trimming: 7 bases; junction bases outside the gene matches: 1. DNA of the CDR3: TGCGCCAGCAGTACTAGCGGGGGAAATGAGCAGTTCTTC. Protein sequence: CASSTSGGNEQFF.

This clonotype has a count of ten or more. Here the CDR3 reads CATVELRSSSYNEQFF. CDR3 bases: TGTGCCACCGTTGAGTTGCGGTCGAGCTCCTACAATGAGCAGTTCTTC. The rearrangement uses TRBV2 and TRBJ2-1, with no clear D. Trimming shortened V by 10 bases and J by 0 bases, and 19 bases separated the two germline ends. Germline CDR1 and CDR2: SNHLY and FYNNEI. CDR3 length equals 16 residues.